Listed below are T cell receptor beta chains from one sample, sequenced in a study of blood T cell repertoires in COVID-19. Method: immunoSEQ multiplex PCR; TCRdb's copy keeps in-frame clones and lacks some. Of under 150,000 clones in the sample, roughly four fifths were seen once. Sequenced sample: PBMCs or T cells enriched from blood (not recorded which). The receptor set was obtained from a man aged 35-49 years with acute COVID-19. CDR3s include the opening cysteine and the closing phenylalanine or tryptophan. The order of the fields is V gene, J gene, D gene, clone size, CDR3 protein, CDR3 DNA. The D gene is left open where the match is weak. Part of the rows lack a size; the others show once, few, many or a class for expanded clones.

TRBV5-1	TRBJ2-2	-	-	CASSFGVGELFF	TGCGCCAGCAGCTTCGGGGTCGGGGAGCTGTTTTTT
TRBV7-2	TRBJ1-5	-	-	CASSLGESNQPQHF	TGTGCCAGCAGCTTAGGAGAAAGCAATCAGCCCCAGCATTTT
TRBV28	TRBJ1-3	TRBD1	-	CASSLQGAGNTIYF	TGTGCCAGCAGTTTGCAGGGGGCTGGAAACACCATATATTTT
TRBV6-1	TRBJ1-2	-	-	CASSERSPVPLYGYTF	TGTGCCAGCAGTGAACGAAGCCCGGTCCCCCTATATGGCTACACCTTC
TRBV20-1	TRBJ1-1	-	-	CSVEGDTEAFF	TGCAGTGTTGAGGGAGACACTGAAGCTTTCTTT
TRBV29-1	TRBJ1-1	TRBD1	-	CSVEVYRGRVEAFF	TGCAGCGTTGAAGTGTACAGGGGGCGGGTTGAAGCTTTCTTT
TRBV5-1	TRBJ2-5	TRBD2	once	CASSNLAGGPQETQYF	TGCGCCAGCAGCAATCTAGCGGGGGGGCCCCAAGAGACCCAGTACTTC
TRBV24-1	TRBJ1-5	-	few	CATSDFSRQSGQPQHF	TGTGCCACCAGTGATTTTTCCCGACAGTCTGGGCAGCCCCAGCATTTT
TRBV9	TRBJ2-5	TRBD1	-	CASSVASQGAGETQYF	TGTGCCAGCAGCGTAGCTAGTCAGGGGGCTGGGGAGACCCAGTACTTC
TRBV18	TRBJ1-5	TRBD1	-	CASSPPGTGGLSNQPQHF	TGTGCCAGCTCACCACCTGGGACAGGGGGTCTTAGCAATCAGCCCCAGCATTTT
TRBV30	TRBJ2-7	-	-	CAWSQGYEQYF	TGTGCCTGGAGTCAGGGATACGAGCAGTACTTC
TRBV4-1	TRBJ1-4	TRBD1	-	CASSLGQGSEKLFF	TGCGCCAGCAGCCTCGGACAGGGATCTGAAAAACTGTTTTTT
TRBV4-1	TRBJ2-5	-	once	CASSQEWLGGRETQYF	TGCGCCAGCAGCCAAGAGTGGTTAGGCGGTAGAGAGACCCAGTACTTC
TRBV30	TRBJ2-5	-	-	CAWDEGSETQYF	TGTGCCTGGGACGAGGGATCGGAGACCCAGTACTTC
TRBV6-5	TRBJ1-5	-	once	CASRTGLSQPQHF	TGTGCCAGCAGAACAGGATTGTCACAGCCCCAGCATTTT
TRBV21-1	TRBJ2-2	-	-	CASAGGDYTGELFF	TGTGCCAGCGCCGGTGGGGACTACACCGGGGAGCTGTTTTTT
TRBV13	TRBJ2-1	TRBD2	-	CASSFQLAGLGNEQFF	TGTGCCAGCAGCTTCCAACTAGCGGGCCTGGGCAATGAGCAGTTCTTC
TRBV18	TRBJ2-1	-	-	CASSPPEWGDEQFF	TGTGCCAGCTCACCCCCCGAGTGGGGCGATGAGCAGTTCTTC
TRBV5-4	TRBJ2-5	TRBD1	-	CASSFTGVGETQYF	TGTGCCAGCAGTTTTACAGGGGTCGGGGAGACCCAGTACTTC
TRBV4-1	TRBJ2-2	-	once	CASSVGTGELFF	TGCGCCAGCAGCGTCGGCACCGGGGAGCTGTTTTTT
TRBV3-1/TRBV3-2	TRBJ1-1	TRBD1	-	CASSQDNWDRGFTPLNTEAFF	TGTGCCAGCAGCCAAGATAACTGGGACAGGGGCTTTACCCCCCTGAACACTGAAGCTTTCTTT
TRBV27	TRBJ1-5	TRBD1	-	CARTGESPPQHF	TGTGCCCGTACAGGGGAAAGTCCCCCCCAGCATTTT
TRBV30	TRBJ1-3	TRBD1	-	CAWIGQGTSPSGNTIYF	TGTGCCTGGATTGGACAGGGTACATCACCCTCTGGAAACACCATATATTTT
TRBV7-3	TRBJ2-2	TRBD2	-	CASSLTPLAGGLRELFF	TGTGCCAGCAGCTTAACACCGCTAGCGGGAGGATTGCGGGAGCTGTTTTTT
TRBV5-1	TRBJ2-5	TRBD2	-	CASSLSGGETQYF	TGCGCCAGCAGCTTGAGCGGGGGGGAGACCCAGTACTTC
TRBV4-2	TRBJ1-5	-	-	CASSSQENQPQHF	TGTGCCAGCAGCTCACAGGAAAATCAGCCCCAGCATTTT
TRBV6-5	TRBJ2-1	TRBD2	-	CASSLAGASYNEQFF	TGTGCCAGCAGTTTAGCGGGGGCCAGTTACAATGAGCAGTTCTTC
TRBV2	TRBJ1-3	-	-	CASSQGSGNTIYF	TGTGCCAGCAGTCAGGGTTCCGGAAACACCATATATTTT
TRBV10-3	TRBJ2-1	TRBD2	-	CAISDPLAVSSYNEQFF	TGTGCCATCAGTGATCCCCTAGCGGTGAGCTCCTACAATGAGCAGTTCTTC
TRBV5-1	TRBJ2-4	TRBD2	-	CASSSAGGPWDIQYF	TGCGCCAGCAGCTCGGCGGGGGGGCCATGGGACATTCAGTACTTC
TRBV10-1	TRBJ2-3	TRBD2	-	CASTRLRLAGGPSTDTQYF	TGCGCCAGCACCCGACTCAGACTAGCGGGGGGGCCTAGCACAGATACGCAGTATTTT
TRBV6-5	TRBJ2-1	-	-	CASSYEGGGQFF	TGTGCCAGCAGTTATGAAGGGGGGGGACAGTTCTTC
TRBV28	TRBJ1-2	-	-	CASTRDNNYGYTF	TGTGCCAGCACCCGGGACAATAACTATGGCTACACCTTC
TRBV7-6	TRBJ2-1	TRBD2	-	CASSLAGGSNEQFF	TGTGCCAGCAGCTTAGCGGGGGGGAGCAATGAGCAGTTCTTC
TRBV4-2	TRBJ2-1	-	-	CASSQSGERYNEQFF	TGTGCCAGCAGCCAGAGTGGGGAGCGTTACAATGAGCAGTTCTTC
TRBV27	TRBJ2-3	-	-	CASSRSIGPPKYTDTQYF	TGTGCCAGCAGTCGTTCAATTGGGCCCCCGAAATACACAGATACGCAGTATTTT
TRBV10-3	TRBJ2-5	TRBD2	-	CAISESGGVAGAQETQYF	TGTGCCATCAGTGAGTCGGGGGGAGTAGCGGGAGCCCAAGAGACCCAGTACTTC